What follows are 8 T cell receptor beta chains derived from one specimen sequenced in a study of T-cell memory formation after mild COVID-19. TCRdb analysed the 5' RACE reads with MiXCR anew, one entry per CDR3 protein. The sample shows over 350,000 distinct CDR3 sequences, 20% to 25% of them seen only once. Sample: PBMCs or a T cell subset sorted from them (not recorded which). These receptors all stem from an adult woman who had mild COVID-19 (a few samples of this study predate the infection). Cell type and time point are not known.

The chain combines TRBV18 with TRBJ2-7; 8 bases line up with TRBD1. CDR1 and CDR2 from the germline V gene are KGHSH and LQKENI. The trim removed 3 bases at V and 4 bases at J, leaving 5 bases unmatched. This CDR3 spans 14 amino acids. CDR3 nucleotides: TGTGCCAGCTCACCCCGGACAGGGCAATACGAGCAGTACTTC. Protein product: CASSPRTGQYEQYF.

The genes are TRBV12-3 or TRBV12-4 and TRBJ1-2, with D perhaps TRBD1 (6 bases). The CDR3 runs 13 residues. V lost 6 bases and J 1 base, leaving 9 bases between the germline ends. CDR3 coding DNA: TGTGCCAGCAGGGGGGGGCGTAACTATGGCTACACCTTC. Residues: CASRGGRNYGYTF.

The chain uses TRBV4-2 and TRBJ2-1; D is unresolved. Germline CDR1 is LGHNA and CDR2 is YNFKEQ. The V and J ends lost 1 base and 2 bases respectively, with 6 bases between them. CDR3 length: 14 amino acids. CDR3 protein: CASSQVGPYNEQFF. CDR3 nucleotides: TGTGCCAGCAGCCAAGTCGGCCCCTACAATGAGCAGTTCTTC.

A few counts support this clonotype. V gene TRBV18 combines with J gene TRBJ2-7; 11 nucleotides line up with TRBD2. The CDR3 has 15 residues. The germline V gene encodes CDR1 KGHSH and CDR2 LQKENI. Trimming took 2 bases from V and 3 from J; bases not matched to a gene: 3. The CDR3 coding sequence is TGTGCCAGCTCACCAGGGACTAGCGGATACTACGAGCAGTACTTC. This gives the protein CASSPGTSGYYEQYF. Full variable domain (missing parts from reference TRBV18 and TRBJ2-7): NAGVMQNPRHLVRRRGQEARLRCSPMKGHSHVYWYRQLPEEGLKFMVYLQKENIIDESGMPKERFSAEFPKEGPSILRIQQVVRGDSAAYFCASSPGTSGYYEQYFGPGTRLTVT.

CDR3 in DNA: TGTGCCACCAGCAGGGGACCCTCTCCGCGGGATGAGCAGTTCTTC. Encoded protein: CATSRGPSPRDEQFF. The J gene is TRBJ2-1, the V gene TRBV15; either TRBD1 or TRBD2 may supply D (5 bases each). Germline values: CDR1 LNHNV, CDR2 YYDKDF (reference sequence). Trimming cost V 3 bases and J 8 bases, with 17 bases left between them. The CDR3 is made up of 15 amino acids.

This clonotype was observed at least ten times. The rearrangement links TRBV12-3 or TRBV12-4 to TRBJ2-7, with a possible D match to TRBD2 (5 bases). V lost 0 bases and J lost 5, with 14 bases in between. The CDR3 is 15 amino acids. The CDR3 protein is CASSLAGVGNNEQYF. CDR3 DNA sequence: TGTGCCAGCAGTTTAGCGGGAGTAGGTAATAACGAGCAGTACTTC.

This clonotype has more than one count but fewer than ten. The chain recombines TRBV6-2 or TRBV6-3 with TRBJ1-1; D is perhaps TRBD1 (6 bases). Trimming took 6 bases from V and 6 from J, leaving 26 bases between them. The V gene's germline CDR1 is MNHEY and CDR2 SVGEGT. This CDR3 region has 17 residues. CDR3 in DNA: TGTGCCAGCAGCGACCTCCGTAGTGGGGGGCGGGCGGCTGAAGCTTTCTTT. Its protein product is CASSDLRSGGRAAEAFF.

The chain couples TRBV18 to TRBJ2-3; D could derive from TRBD1 or TRBD2 (5 bases each). Germline lookup yields CDR1 KGHSH and CDR2 LQKENI. V shed 0 bases and J shed 4 bases, with 14 bases lying between them. The CDR3 extends over 16 amino acids. The CDR3 here is CASSPPGRDVADTQYF. CDR3 bases: TGTGCCAGCTCACCACCGGGCAGGGACGTGGCAGATACGCAGTATTTT.